The 17 T cell receptor beta chains below come from one sample, sequenced in a study of T cells in Graves' hyperthyroidism and ophthalmopathy. The investigators amplified TCR beta CDR3 regions from RNA transcripts. The TCR CDR3 first-round RT-PCR relied on the HTBI primer set. TCRdb fed the multiplex PCR reads into MiXCR, producing one record per CDR3 protein. Of fewer than 450,000 distinct CDR3 sequences listed, about a sixth are singletons. Material: blood. The receptor set was obtained from a woman in her 30s with Graves' hyperthyroidism that later progressed to Graves' ophthalmopathy.

V usage is TRBV27 and J usage is TRBJ2-1; 9 nucleotides line up with TRBD2. CDR3 length equals 14 residues. Germline V CDR1 and CDR2: MNHEY, SMNVEV (reference sequence). V lost 3 bases and J lost 4; bases outside the gene matches: 1. CDR3 amino acids: CASSFAGGYNEQFF. The CDR3 DNA is TGTGCCAGCAGTTTCGCGGGAGGGTACAATGAGCAGTTCTTC.

V gene TRBV7-9 combines with J gene TRBJ1-5; D gene ambiguous. CDR3 size: 15 residues. V was shortened by 4 bases and J by 0 bases, with 10 bases between the two germline ends. Germline loops: CDR1 SEHNR, CDR2 FQNEAQ (reference sequence). CDR3 sequence (DNA): TGTGCCAGCAGCTCCAACAAAATTAGCAATCAGCCCCAGCATTTT. Amino acid sequence: CASSSNKISNQPQHF. Combining the CDR3 with reference TRBV7-9 and TRBJ1-5 gives the whole variable domain DTGVSQNPRHKITKRGQNVTFRCDPISEHNRLYWYRQTLGQGPEFLTYFQNEAQLEKSRLLSDRFSAERPKGSFSTLEIQRTEQGDSAMYLCASSSNKISNQPQHFGDGTRLSIL.

This clonotype occurred many times. CDR3 bases: TGTGCCAGCAGTAGATCCTCCCGGGGCGGACCCGAAAAACTGTTTTTT. Protein: CASSRSSRGGPEKLFF. This chain uses TRBV6-1 with TRBJ1-4; tentatively, D is TRBD1 (5 bases). The CDR3 is 16 amino acids. Trimming removed 5 bases from V and 8 bases from J, with 21 bases in between. Germline values: CDR1 MNHNS, CDR2 SASEGT.

The chain couples TRBV11-2 to TRBJ2-1; D is possibly TRBD2 (5 bases). This CDR3 spans 16 amino acids. Germline-derived CDR1 and CDR2 are SGHAT and FQNNGV. V gave up 5 bases and J gave up 3 bases, with 17 bases separating them. CDR3 in DNA: TGTGCCAGCAGCCCCCGCGCGGGTACGGACTACAATGAGCAGTTCTTC. It specifies CASSPRAGTDYNEQFF.

The chain carries TRBV11-2 and TRBJ2-5; 8 nucleotides line up with TRBD1. Germline V gives CDR1 SGHAT, CDR2 FQNNGV. The CDR3 spans 16 residues. The J segment lost 4 bases and the V segment lost 4 bases, leaving 11 bases of the junction unmatched. DNA of the CDR3: TGTGCCAGCAGCTACGGACAGGGACTCGTTTCAGAGACCCAGTACTTC. Its protein product is CASSYGQGLVSETQYF. Full variable domain (missing parts from reference TRBV11-2 and TRBJ2-5): EAGVAQSPRYKIIEKRQSVAFWCNPISGHATLYWYQQILGQGPKLLIQFQNNGVVDDSQLPKDRFSAERLKGVDSTLKIQPAKLEDSAVYLCASSYGQGLVSETQYFGPGTRLLVL.

This clonotype has a count of ten or more. The CDR3: CAIRATGWGTGELFF. Written as DNA, the CDR3 is TGTGCCATCAGGGCGACAGGTTGGGGCACCGGGGAGCTGTTTTTT. The gene calls are TRBV10-3 and TRBJ2-2; a possible D gene is TRBD1 (6 bases). This CDR3 has 15 residues. CDR1 is ENHRY and CDR2 is SYGVKD in the germline V gene. Trimming pared 6 bases from V and 4 bases from J, leaving 15 bases between.

This clonotype was observed a few times. The gene calls are TRBV4-1 and TRBJ2-7, with 9 positions matching TRBD1. J was trimmed by 0 bases and V by 2 bases; bases with no gene match: 5. Per the germline V gene, CDR1 is MGHRA and CDR2 is YSYEKL. The CDR3 contains 16 residues. The CDR3 sequence is CASSQKGQGHSYEQYF. CDR3 DNA: TGCGCCAGCAGCCAAAAGGGACAGGGCCACTCCTACGAGCAGTACTTC.

There are many counts of this clonotype. The gene calls are TRBV5-1 and TRBJ2-5; D not resolved. There are 15 residues in the CDR3. V shed 0 bases and J shed 4 bases, with 13 bases lying between them. The germline gives CDR1 SGHRS, CDR2 YFSETQ. The chain's CDR3 is CASSLAAGPPETQYF. CDR3 DNA sequence: TGCGCCAGCAGCTTGGCTGCTGGGCCTCCAGAGACCCAGTACTTC.

The CDR3 loop reads CASSEYPPKTFF. DNA for the CDR3: TGTGCCAGCAGTGAATATCCCCCCAAGACTTTCTTT. The rearrangement links TRBV2 to TRBJ1-1; D is unresolved. CDR1 and CDR2 (germline): SNHLY, FYNNEI. V was clipped by 2 bases and J by 12 bases, with 13 bases between them. The CDR3 is 12 residues long.

The chain has TRBV19 and TRBJ2-5; TRBD1 aligns across 9 bases. Germline V CDR1 and CDR2: LNHDA, SQIVND (reference sequence). V gave up 5 bases and J gave up 5 bases; unmatched junction bases: 12. The CDR3 consists of 16 residues. CDR3 DNA sequence: TGTGCCAGTAGTTACTGGACAGGGGTCGGCGGGGAGACCCAGTACTTC. As protein: CASSYWTGVGGETQYF.

This chain connects TRBV4-1 to TRBJ2-7; weak D call: TRBD1 (7 bases). Germline V gene lookup returns CDR1 MGHRA and CDR2 YSYEKL. This CDR3 region has 15 residues. Trimming removed 3 bases from V and 2 bases from J, with 14 bases in between. The CDR3 here is CASSQRDSSPYEQYF. The CDR3 region has the DNA TGCGCCAGCAGCCAGCGGGACAGTAGCCCCTACGAGCAGTACTTC.

This clonotype showed up many times. The genes are TRBV20-1 and TRBJ2-2; TRBD1 agrees at 9 bases. This CDR3 comprises 15 residues. Per the germline V gene, CDR1 is DFQATT and CDR2 is SNEGSKA (reference sequence). Germline trimming cut 1 base from V and 4 bases from J; bases unmatched to any gene: 4. CDR3 in amino acids: CSARVATGGTGELFF. The CDR3, as DNA: TGCAGTGCTAGAGTTGCGACAGGGGGCACCGGGGAGCTGTTTTTT.

The chain employs TRBV7-8 and TRBJ2-7; D may be TRBD1 or TRBD2 (5 bases each). Per the germline V gene, CDR1 is SGHVS and CDR2 is FQNEAQ. CDR3 length equals 13 residues. V lost 7 bases and J 9 bases, leaving 19 bases between the germline ends. The DNA of the CDR3 is TGTGCCAGCACCCAGGTGGGGGAGCAAGGGCAGTACTTC. Translation: CASTQVGEQGQYF.

The gene calls are TRBV10-3 and TRBJ2-2; D gene unclear. Germline-derived CDR1 and CDR2 are ENHRY and SYGVKD. The CDR3 is 13 amino acids. V dropped 0 bases and J dropped 13 bases, with 12 bases sitting between them. DNA for the CDR3: TGTGCCATCAGTGAGTCGTTGGAACGTCGGCTGTTTTTT. It codes for CAISESLERRLFF.

V gene TRBV11-3 combines with J gene TRBJ2-4; tentative D call: TRBD2 (5 bases). This CDR3 has 16 residues. Germline CDR1 is SGHNT and CDR2 is YENEEA. V was shortened by 4 bases and J by 0 bases, with 13 bases between the two germline ends. This CDR3 is CASSSQRRLAKNIQYF. DNA of the CDR3: TGTGCCAGCAGCTCCCAGCGGAGACTAGCCAAAAACATTCAGTACTTC. Variable domain in full (rest from reference TRBV11-3 and TRBJ2-4): EAGVVQSPRYKIIEKKQPVAFWCNPISGHNTLYWYLQNLGQGPELLIRYENEEAVDDSQLPKDRFSAERLKGVDSTLKIQPAELGDSAVYLCASSSQRRLAKNIQYFGAGTRLSVL.

For this clonotype: Since no conserved phenylalanine or tryptophan closes the CDR3, a read error is the likely cause. V gene TRBV11-1 combines with J gene TRBJ2-1; D unresolved. This CDR3 has 13 residues. Trimming pared 6 bases from V and 2 bases from J, leaving 8 bases between. The germline gives CDR1 SGHAT, CDR2 FQDESV (reference sequence). In DNA form, the CDR3 reads TGTGCCAGCAGAGCAGACGCCTACAATGAGCAGTTCGTC. Protein product: CASRADAYNEQFV.

The genes are TRBV7-9 and TRBJ1-1; D gene uncertain. CDR3 length equals 15 residues. Per the germline V gene, CDR1 is SEHNR and CDR2 is FQNEAQ (reference sequence). The V and J ends lost 0 bases and 1 base respectively, with 9 bases between them. DNA for the CDR3: TGTGCCAGCAGCTTAGCGGACGGACGGAACACTGAAGCTTTCTTT. This translates into CASSLADGRNTEAFF.